The rows below give T cell receptor beta chains drawn from one sample of a study of control samples from healthy donors and cancer patients. Produced via immunoSEQ multiplex PCR; TCRdb's table is partial and in-frame only. This sample has about 86,000 clones, with 85% to 95% found just once. Sequenced material: blood. The origin of the receptors is a woman aged 25-40 years in good health. The CDR3 runs from the conserved cysteine through the conserved F or W. The D gene is left open where the match is weak. Rows may omit the clone size; those that give it use once, few, many or a size class.

abundance	d_gene	j_gene	v_gene	CDR3nt	CDR3aa
-	TRBD1	TRBJ1-1	TRBV20-1	TGCAGTGCTAGAGGTAGGGGACAGGCTTTCTTT	CSARGRGQAFF
-	-	TRBJ2-1	TRBV5-1	TGCGCCAGCAGACAAACTAGGGGGCGGGGTAATGAGCAGTTCTTC	CASRQTRGRGNEQFF
-	TRBD1	TRBJ2-7	TRBV5-5	TGTGCCAGCAGCCTGACAGGGGAACCACTGGACGAGCAGTACTTC	CASSLTGEPLDEQYF
-	TRBD2	TRBJ2-1	TRBV6-1	TGTGCCAGCAGTGAAACTAGCGGGAGTTACAATGAGCAGTTCTTC	CASSETSGSYNEQFF
few	-	TRBJ1-1	TRBV7-9	TGTGCCAGCAGCTCGGACGGAGGTTTCTTGAACACTGAAGCTTTCTTT	CASSSDGGFLNTEAFF
-	TRBD1	TRBJ2-3	TRBV9	TGTGCCAGCAGCGTTTCCCCCTGGACAGGGGGCGGGTCAGATACGCAGTATTTT	CASSVSPWTGGGSDTQYF
-	TRBD2	TRBJ2-2	TRBV5-1	TGCGCCAGCAGCTTGGGCCGGACTAGCCCCGGGGAGCTGTTTTTT	CASSLGRTSPGELFF
once	-	TRBJ2-2	TRBV7-9	TGTGCCAGCAGCTTAGAATTGGTGACAGGAGCTGGCACCGGGGAGCTGTTTTTT	CASSLELVTGAGTGELFF
-	-	TRBJ1-6	TRBV18	TGTGCCACCAAAAGTCTGGGTAATTCACCCCTCCACTTT	CATKSLGNSPLHF
-	-	TRBJ2-3	TRBV5-1	TGCGCCAGCAGACGGGGGGCCACAGATACGCAGTATTTT	CASRRGATDTQYF
-	-	TRBJ2-7	TRBV4-1	TGCGCCAGCAGCCAAGCTCGGGACCCCTCCTACGAGCAGTACTTC	CASSQARDPSYEQYF